This TCR beta chain was retrieved from a study of identical twins listed by TCRdb under 2016. Looking at the study overall: To test whether fetal clonotypes persist, this study deep-sequenced TCR alpha and beta repertoires from monozygotic twins, from unrelated adults of various ages, and from cord blood. To rule out contamination, replicate twin experiments were performed at different times with different library preparation protocols.

What the research found in general, with its limitations: Because the same donors could not be followed over many years, the conclusions relied on cross-sectional statistical analysis. A weaker excess of twin sharing was found in beta out-of-frame sequences because the signal-to-noise ratio was lowered by fewer shared sequences. In monozygotic twins, recombination models systematically underestimated out-of-frame TCR alpha sharing, but the models matched the sharing seen between unrelated individuals. Fewer insertions were carried by abundant cord blood beta clonotypes; a weaker similar trend was observed in young adult naive repertoires, while no such trend was observed in memory repertoires. Invariant T cells such as MAIT and iNKT could partly confound zero-insertion analyses, though diverse VJ usage argued against this for most clonotypes. Compared with coincidental sharing between unrelated individuals, out-of-frame TCR alpha sequences shared between twins had an excess of sequences with low generation probability.

Only healthy Caucasian donors were included. Three pairs of female monozygotic twins, all aged about 18 to 30 years, were included in the twin cohort. Peripheral blood mononuclear cells were used as the source from which RNA for TCR libraries was isolated. There are many counts of this clonotype. It has no known antigen specificity. Per-base qualities were not stored, and no clone one base away is much larger. Library method: 5' RACE. The sequencer listed for this sample is Illumina HiSeq 2000. A universal primer binding site was introduced by template switching, and a unique molecular identifier was present in the final cDNA, enabling accurate counting of TCR cDNA molecules. Specific primers in the conserved constant-segment region were used to synthesize first-strand cDNA for TCR alpha and beta chains. Each cDNA library was double barcoded, with a SMART-Mk sample barcode plus Illumina barcodes, to control for contamination. TruSeq adapter sequences along with Illumina sample barcodes were introduced in two successive PCR steps. The Illumina HiSeq platform was used with custom primers to sequence TCR alpha and beta cDNA libraries. As for the authors' bioinformatics: Unique molecular identifiers were extracted from raw reads with MiGEC, and CDR3 positions were determined with MiXCR. Recombination models were inferred per individual with the repgenHMM and IGoR tools using an EM algorithm. Shared clonotype analysis was performed with the tcR package in R, normalizing sharing by the product of cloneset sizes. To study raw recombination free of thymic and clonal selection effects, out-of-frame nonproductive sequences were analyzed. TCRdb trimmed public reads at Q25 via fastp, called clones via MiXCR and kept in-frame beta chains. Each CDR3 protein appears once, grouped with its most common genes and DNA. The V and J calls reflect TCRdb's pipeline rather than the authors' work. The sample includes just under 650,000 distinct CDR3 sequences, with less than 9% observed a single time. The ten largest make up about 1.6% of the sample.

This sample was also put to use in a study of yellow fever vaccine responses in identical twins. As noted in the second study: According to the authors, in identical twins the way T cells responded to vaccination appeared partly convergent and partly personalized. The study precisely tracked vaccine-responding T cell clones in identical twins.

The sample comprised PBMCs. The receptor's source is a woman under 30 in good health.

The DNA sequence reads TGTGCCAGCAGTTTGTACGGGGGAGAAAATCAGCCCCAGCATTTT. It is translated as CASSLYGGENQPQHF. The sequence joins TRBV28 to TRBJ1-5; perhaps TRBD1 is the D gene, with 5 bases matching. The CDR1 and CDR2 encoded by the germline V gene are MDHEN and SYDVKM. V is cut by 3 bases and J by 4 bases, and the space between the germline ends is 13 bases. Inclusive of the bounding cysteine and phenylalanine, the CDR3 is 15 residues long. This entry keeps only the CDR3 DNA: 45 bases, framed from base 1.